This T cell receptor (beta chain) was obtained from a study of blood T cell repertoires in COVID-19. Study details: The study drew acute and convalescent COVID-19 samples from the United States, Italy and Spain. T cells, B-cell-depleted T cells, or PBMCs supplied cDNA or gDNA.

Germline CDR1 reads MNHNY; CDR2 reads SVGAGI (reference sequence). The CDR3 consists of 15 residues. The J segment lost 6 bases and the V segment lost 7 bases, leaving 9 bases of the junction unmatched. Per the authors' pipeline: Amplifying reference gene primers gave estimates of nucleated cell counts. The data were produced by immunoSEQ multiplex PCR, yet TCRdb's version contains in-frame clones alone and is incomplete. V, J and clone size are those of that table, while D and trimming were read from the DNA. The data contain approximately 91,000 clones, over 60% of them singletons. The sample comprised peripheral blood. This TCR came from a man between 65 and 80 years old with acute or convalescent COVID-19. The chain combines TRBV6-6 with TRBJ2-3; 11 bases match TRBD1. In DNA form, the CDR3 reads TGTGCCAGCACTCAGGACAGGGGGCTCCCGGATACGCAGTATTTT. Its protein is CASTQDRGLPDTQYF.